The 9 T cell receptor beta chains in this list originate from one sample, sequenced in a study of blood T cell repertoires in COVID-19. The table came from immunoSEQ multiplex PCR; TCRdb's copy has only in-frame clones and leaves some out. The table records around 130,000 clones, 80% to 90% of them present only once. Sequencing was carried out using peripheral blood. Receptors were obtained from a human donor in a cohort sampled during active COVID-19.

The sample holds a few counts of this clone. The rearrangement uses TRBV21-1 and TRBJ2-2; the tabulated D call, TRBD1, remains unverified against the DNA. TRBV21-1 is noted as a pseudogene. The CDR3 spans 16 residues. The CDR3 here is CASSKLSRGTTGELFF. CDR3 sequence (DNA): TGTGCCAGCAGCAAGCTCTCTAGGGGAACGACCGGGGAGCTGTTTTTT.

This sequence joins TRBV7-9 and TRBJ2-5; D call uncertain. Between the trimmed V and J ends, which lost 1 base and 3 bases, there was a span of 6 bases. Looked up from germline, CDR1 is SEHNR and CDR2 is FQNEAQ (reference sequence). CDR3 length: 13 residues. The CDR3 loop reads CASSLVEKETQYF. CDR3 DNA sequence: TGTGCCAGCAGCTTAGTAGAGAAAGAGACCCAGTACTTC.

The chain has TRBV6-5 and TRBJ2-1, with a possible D match to TRBD2 (5 bases). This CDR3 has 15 residues. V lost 0 bases to trimming and J lost 7 bases, with 13 bases between them. Germline V gene data show CDR1 as MNHEY and CDR2 as SVGAGI. CDR3 sequence (DNA): TGTGCCAGCAGTTACTCGGAGGACCCCGGGAATGAGCAGTTCTTC. It translates to CASSYSEDPGNEQFF.

The chain joins TRBV10-1 to TRBJ2-1; TRBD1 might be the D (6 bases). The CDR3 totals 14 residues. Between the trimmed V and J ends, which lost 2 bases and 7 bases, there was a span of 12 bases. Germline V CDR1 and CDR2: WNHNN, SYGVQD (reference sequence). CDR3 in amino acids: CASSEMSRGNEQFF. In DNA form, the CDR3 reads TGCGCCAGCAGTGAGATGTCCAGGGGAAATGAGCAGTTCTTC.

As regards this clone: At the DNA level, this CDR3 is encoded by other sequences in the same sample as well. The chain uses TRBV10-3 and TRBJ1-2; D ambiguous. Per germline, CDR1 ENHRY and CDR2 SYGVKD. The CDR3 totals 13 residues. Trimming removed 0 bases from V and 4 bases from J, with 6 bases in between. The CDR3 coding sequence is TGTGCCATCAGTGAGTCGGGCTTCTATGGCTACACCTTC. This encodes CAISESGFYGYTF.

The chain uses TRBV7-9 and TRBJ2-5, with D possibly being TRBD2 (5 bases). Per germline, CDR1 SEHNR and CDR2 FQNEAQ (reference sequence). CDR3 length: 16 amino acids. With 0 bases removed from V and 2 bases from J, the gap between germline ends came to 13 bases. Here the CDR3 reads CASSLASGFGQETQYF. CDR3 bases: TGTGCCAGCAGCTTAGCGTCGGGGTTCGGGCAAGAGACCCAGTACTTC.

This chain joins TRBV5-1 and TRBJ2-7; weak D call: TRBD1 (6 bases). Per the germline V gene, CDR1 is SGHRS and CDR2 is YFSETQ. V lost 3 bases and J lost 0, with 13 bases in between. CDR3 length equals 15 residues. Here the CDR3 DNA reads TGCGCCAGCAGCTCCCCCCGGGACAACTCCTACGAGCAGTACTTC. It is translated as CASSSPRDNSYEQYF.

This sequence joins TRBV24-1 and TRBJ2-1; 7 bases are shared with TRBD2. The V and J ends lost 6 bases and 9 bases, in that order; junction bases with no gene match: 1. The CDR3 spans 11 residues. Germline assignment: CDR1 KGHDR and CDR2 SFDVKD. CDR3 in amino acids: CATSTGGEQFF. CDR3 in DNA: TGTGCCACCAGTACGGGAGGTGAGCAGTTCTTC.

The genes are TRBV7-2 and TRBJ1-3; D remains ambiguous. Germline-derived CDR1 and CDR2 are SGHTA and FQGNSA. CDR3 size: 16 residues. Trimming shortened V by 3 bases and J by 0 bases, and 12 bases separated the two germline ends. The DNA of the CDR3 is TGTGCCAGCAGCTTTAACGGGTTACGCTCTGGAAACACCATATATTTT. The encoded protein is CASSFNGLRSGNTIYF.